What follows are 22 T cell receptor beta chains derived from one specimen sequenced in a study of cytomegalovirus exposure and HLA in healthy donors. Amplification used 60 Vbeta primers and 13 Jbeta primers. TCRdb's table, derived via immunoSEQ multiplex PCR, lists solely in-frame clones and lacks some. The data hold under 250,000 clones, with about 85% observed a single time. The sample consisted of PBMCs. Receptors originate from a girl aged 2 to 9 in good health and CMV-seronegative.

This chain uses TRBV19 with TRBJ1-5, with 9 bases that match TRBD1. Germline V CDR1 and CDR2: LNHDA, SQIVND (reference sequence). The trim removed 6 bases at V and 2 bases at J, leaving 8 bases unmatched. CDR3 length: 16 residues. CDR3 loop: CASSRMDRGGNQPQHF. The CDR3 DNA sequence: TGTGCCAGTAGCAGAATGGACAGGGGAGGCAATCAGCCCCAGCATTTT.

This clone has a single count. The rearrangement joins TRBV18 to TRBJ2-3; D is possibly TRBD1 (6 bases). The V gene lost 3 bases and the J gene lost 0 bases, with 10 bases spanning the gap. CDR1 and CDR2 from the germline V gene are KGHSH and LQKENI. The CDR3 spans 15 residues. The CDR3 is CASSPLQGSTDTQYF. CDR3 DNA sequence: TGTGCCAGCTCACCCTTACAGGGAAGCACAGATACGCAGTATTTT.

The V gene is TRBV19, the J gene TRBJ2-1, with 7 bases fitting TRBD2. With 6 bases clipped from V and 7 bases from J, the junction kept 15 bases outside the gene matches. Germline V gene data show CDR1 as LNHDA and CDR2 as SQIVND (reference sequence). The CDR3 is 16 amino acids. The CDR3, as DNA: TGTGCCAGTAGGTGGGGGGGTCCCGACCAAAGGAATGAGCAGTTCTTC. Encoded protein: CASRWGGPDQRNEQFF. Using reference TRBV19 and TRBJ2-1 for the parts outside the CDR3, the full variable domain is DGGITQSPKYLFRKEGQNVTLSCEQNLNHDAMYWYRQDPGQGLRLIYYSQIVNDFQKGDIAEGYSVSREKKESFPLTVTSAQKNPTAFYLCASRWGGPDQRNEQFFGPGTRLTVL.

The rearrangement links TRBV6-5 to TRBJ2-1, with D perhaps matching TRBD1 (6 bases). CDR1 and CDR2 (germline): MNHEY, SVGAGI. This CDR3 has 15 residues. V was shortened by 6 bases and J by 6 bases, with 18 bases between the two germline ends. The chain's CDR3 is CASSLLGQRANEQFF. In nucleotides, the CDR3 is TGTGCCAGCAGCCTACTCGGACAGCGAGCCAATGAGCAGTTCTTC.

CDR3 DNA: TGTGCCAGTAGTATTTCAGTTAGCAATCAGCCCCAGCATTTT. Its translation: CASSISVSNQPQHF. The chain combines TRBV19 with TRBJ1-5; no clear D gene. This CDR3 region has 14 residues. Germline CDR1 and CDR2: LNHDA and SQIVND (reference sequence). The germline V and J ends were trimmed by 3 bases and 0 bases, with 6 bases remaining between them.

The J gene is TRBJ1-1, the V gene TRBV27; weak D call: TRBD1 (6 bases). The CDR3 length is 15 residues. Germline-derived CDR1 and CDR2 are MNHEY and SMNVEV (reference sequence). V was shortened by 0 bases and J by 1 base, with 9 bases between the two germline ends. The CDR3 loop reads CASSLSGAANTEAFF. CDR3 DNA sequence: TGTGCCAGCAGTTTATCGGGGGCGGCGAACACTGAAGCTTTCTTT.

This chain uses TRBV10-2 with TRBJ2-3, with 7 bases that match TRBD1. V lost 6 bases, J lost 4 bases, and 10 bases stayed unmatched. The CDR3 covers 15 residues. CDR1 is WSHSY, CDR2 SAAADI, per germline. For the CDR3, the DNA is TGCGCCAGCAGAGGGACAGCCATCGACGCAGATACGCAGTATTTT. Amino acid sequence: CASRGTAIDADTQYF.

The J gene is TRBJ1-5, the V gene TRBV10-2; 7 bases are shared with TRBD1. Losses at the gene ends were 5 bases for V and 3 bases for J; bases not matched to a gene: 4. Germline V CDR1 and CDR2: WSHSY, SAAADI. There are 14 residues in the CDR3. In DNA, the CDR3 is TGCGCCAGCAGTCAGGGACAGTCCAATCAGCCCCAGCATTTT. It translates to CASSQGQSNQPQHF.

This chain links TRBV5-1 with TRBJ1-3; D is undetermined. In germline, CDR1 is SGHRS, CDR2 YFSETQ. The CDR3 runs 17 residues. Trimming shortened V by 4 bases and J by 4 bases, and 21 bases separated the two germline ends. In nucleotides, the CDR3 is TGCGCCAGCAGCGACTATGGTTTAGCGCTAAGGGGAAACACCATATATTTT. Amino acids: CASSDYGLALRGNTIYF. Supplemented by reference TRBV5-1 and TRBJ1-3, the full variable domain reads KAGVTQTPRYLIKTRGQQVTLSCSPISGHRSVSWYQQTPGQGLQFLFEYFSETQRNKGNFPGRFSGRQFSNSRSEMNVSTLELGDSALYLCASSDYGLALRGNTIYFGEGSWLTVV.

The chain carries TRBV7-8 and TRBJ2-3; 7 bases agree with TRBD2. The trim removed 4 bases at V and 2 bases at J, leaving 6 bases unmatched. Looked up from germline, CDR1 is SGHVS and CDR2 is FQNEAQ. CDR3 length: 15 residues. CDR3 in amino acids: CASSSRGGYTDTQYF. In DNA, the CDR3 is TGTGCCAGCAGCTCGCGCGGGGGTTACACAGATACGCAGTATTTT.

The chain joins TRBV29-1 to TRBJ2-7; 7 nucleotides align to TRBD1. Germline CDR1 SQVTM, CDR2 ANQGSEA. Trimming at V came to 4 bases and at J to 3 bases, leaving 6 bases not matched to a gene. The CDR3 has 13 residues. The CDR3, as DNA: TGCAGCGTTGCCGACAGGGTGGTCTACGAGCAGTACTTC. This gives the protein CSVADRVVYEQYF.

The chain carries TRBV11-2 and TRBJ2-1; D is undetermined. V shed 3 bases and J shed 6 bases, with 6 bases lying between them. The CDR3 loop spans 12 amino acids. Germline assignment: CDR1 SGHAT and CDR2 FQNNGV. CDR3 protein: CASSFTGNEQFF. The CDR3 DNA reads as TGTGCCAGCAGCTTTACTGGCAATGAGCAGTTCTTC. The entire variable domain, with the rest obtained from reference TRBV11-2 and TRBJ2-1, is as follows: EAGVAQSPRYKIIEKRQSVAFWCNPISGHATLYWYQQILGQGPKLLIQFQNNGVVDDSQLPKDRFSAERLKGVDSTLKIQPAKLEDSAVYLCASSFTGNEQFFGPGTRLTVL.

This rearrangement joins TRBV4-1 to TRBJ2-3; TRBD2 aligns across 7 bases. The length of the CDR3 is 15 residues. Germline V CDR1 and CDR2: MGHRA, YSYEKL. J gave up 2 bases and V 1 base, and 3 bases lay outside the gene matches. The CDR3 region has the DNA TGCGCCAGCAGCCAAGGGGCGGGGGACACAGATACGCAGTATTTT. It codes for CASSQGAGDTDTQYF.

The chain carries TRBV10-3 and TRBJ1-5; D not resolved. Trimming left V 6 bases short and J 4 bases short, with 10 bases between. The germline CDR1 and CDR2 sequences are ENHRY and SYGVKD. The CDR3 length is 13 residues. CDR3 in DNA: TGTGCCATCAGCCGCGAGCTTAATCAGCCCCAGCATTTT. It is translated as CAISRELNQPQHF.

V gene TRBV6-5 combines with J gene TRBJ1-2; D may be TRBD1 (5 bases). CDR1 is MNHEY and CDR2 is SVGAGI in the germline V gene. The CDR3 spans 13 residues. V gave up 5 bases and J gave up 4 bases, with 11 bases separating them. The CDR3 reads CASSRTGGYGYTF. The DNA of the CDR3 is TGTGCCAGCAGTCGGACCGGGGGCTATGGCTACACCTTC.

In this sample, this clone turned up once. The CDR3 sequence: CASSYGLASYNEQFF. CDR3 in DNA: TGTGCCAGCAGTTACGGCCTAGCCTCCTACAATGAGCAGTTCTTC. V and J are TRBV6-6 and TRBJ2-1, with D possibly matching TRBD2 (5 bases). CDR1 and CDR2 (germline): MNHNY, SVGAGI (reference sequence). The CDR3 sequence is 15 residues long. V was pared by 2 bases and J by 0 bases, with 8 bases between.

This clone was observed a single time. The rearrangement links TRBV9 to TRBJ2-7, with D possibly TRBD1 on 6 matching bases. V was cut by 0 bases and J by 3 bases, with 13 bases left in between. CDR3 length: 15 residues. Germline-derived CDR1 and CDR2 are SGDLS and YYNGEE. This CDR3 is CASSVGTDRFYEQYF. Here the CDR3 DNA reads TGTGCCAGCAGCGTAGGGACTGACAGGTTCTACGAGCAGTACTTC.

In nucleotides, the CDR3 is TGCGCCAGCAGCCCAGAATTCGGGACAGGGACGGCGGAGCAGTACTTC. It yields the protein CASSPEFGTGTAEQYF. The chain joins TRBV5-1 to TRBJ2-7; 9 nucleotides line up with TRBD1. After removal of 4 bases from V and 7 bases from J, the junction contained 15 bases not matched to a gene. Germline loops: CDR1 SGHRS, CDR2 YFSETQ. CDR3 length: 16 amino acids.

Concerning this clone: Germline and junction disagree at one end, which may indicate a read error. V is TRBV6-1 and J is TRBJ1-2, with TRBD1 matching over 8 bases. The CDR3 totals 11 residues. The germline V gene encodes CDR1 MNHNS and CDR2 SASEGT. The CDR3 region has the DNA TGTGCCAGCAGTCGCGGACAGGGTTTAGCCTTC. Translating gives CASSRGQGLAF.

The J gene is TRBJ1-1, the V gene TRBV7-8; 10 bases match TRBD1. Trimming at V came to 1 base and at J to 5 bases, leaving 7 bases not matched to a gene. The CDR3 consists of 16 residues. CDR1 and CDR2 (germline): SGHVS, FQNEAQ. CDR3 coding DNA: TGTGCCAGCAGCTTAGTTCCGGGACAGGGGATTACTGAAGCTTTCTTT. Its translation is CASSLVPGQGITEAFF.

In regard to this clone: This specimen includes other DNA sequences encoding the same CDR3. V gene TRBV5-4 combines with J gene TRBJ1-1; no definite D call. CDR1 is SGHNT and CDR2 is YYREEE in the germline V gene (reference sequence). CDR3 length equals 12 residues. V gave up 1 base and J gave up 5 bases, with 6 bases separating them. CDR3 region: CASSLRGTEAFF. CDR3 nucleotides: TGTGCCAGCAGCTTGCGGGGAACTGAAGCTTTCTTT. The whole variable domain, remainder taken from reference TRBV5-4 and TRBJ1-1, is ETGVTQSPTHLIKTRGQQVTLRCSSQSGHNTVSWYQQALGQGPQFIFQYYREEENGRGNFPPRFSGLQFPNYSSELNVNALELDDSALYLCASSLRGTEAFFGQGTRLTVV.

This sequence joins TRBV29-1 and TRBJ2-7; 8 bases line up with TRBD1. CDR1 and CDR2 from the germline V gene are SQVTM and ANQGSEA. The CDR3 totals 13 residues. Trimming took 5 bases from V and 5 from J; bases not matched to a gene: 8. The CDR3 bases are TGCAGCGTTATACAGGGGGTCGGGGACGAGCAGTACTTC. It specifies CSVIQGVGDEQYF.